Following are 30 T cell receptor beta chains from one sample sequenced in a study of OX40 agonist ivuxolimab in advanced cancers. Measured with immunoSEQ multiplex PCR; TCRdb has only the in-frame clones, and not every one. Counted here are roughly 38,000 clones, roughly 82% occurring once; the ten biggest clones make up 1.8%. Sequenced material: CD4+ or CD8+ T cells sorted from blood, taken in a trial of the OX40 agonist ivuxolimab. These receptors were taken from an adult with an advanced solid tumor such as melanoma, head and neck, liver or kidney cancer.

This clone appeared a single time. A read error may be the cause here, since a much bigger clone is one base away. Different DNA sequences within this sample yield the same CDR3. V gene TRBV4-2 combines with J gene TRBJ2-7; a possible D gene is TRBD2 (6 bases). CDR1 and CDR2 from the germline V gene are LGHNA and YNFKEQ. CDR3 length: 13 amino acids. V shed 4 bases and J shed 6 bases, with 13 bases lying between them. The CDR3 loop reads CASSLGQGLEQYF. The CDR3 DNA sequence: TGTGCCAGCAGCCTGGGGCAGGGACTCGAGCAGTACTTC.

The rearrangement joins TRBV19 to TRBJ1-5; 11 positions agree with TRBD1. Germline loops: CDR1 LNHDA, CDR2 SQIVND (reference sequence). The CDR3 contains 15 residues. V lost 8 bases to trimming and J lost 6 bases; unmatched junction nucleotides: 9. CDR3 in amino acids: CASWAGQGVVQPQHF. The CDR3 coding sequence is TGTGCCAGTTGGGCGGGACAGGGGGTGGTTCAGCCCCAGCATTTT.

CDR3 loop: CASSSGGSSYNEQFF. CDR3 nucleotides: TGTGCCAGCAGCTCCGGGGGAAGCTCCTACAATGAGCAGTTCTTC. This sequence joins TRBV11-2 and TRBJ2-1; D may be TRBD2 (6 bases). The CDR3 spans 15 residues. The V gene lost 4 bases and the J gene lost 0 bases, with 10 bases spanning the gap. Germline V gives CDR1 SGHAT, CDR2 FQNNGV.

The chain recombines TRBV7-3 with TRBJ1-1; possible D gene TRBD1, 5 bases. The germline CDR1 and CDR2 sequences are SGHTA and FQGTGA. V lost 3 bases, J lost 1 base, and 12 bases lay in between. The CDR3 runs 15 residues. The CDR3 DNA reads as TGTGCCAGCAGCTTCTTCTCGGGGCGGAACACTGAAGCTTTCTTT. Its protein is CASSFFSGRNTEAFF.

The gene calls are TRBV5-6 and TRBJ2-7, with 13 bases fitting TRBD2. Germline values: CDR1 SGHDT, CDR2 YYEEEE. The CDR3 sequence is 14 residues long. The J segment lost 6 bases and the V segment lost 0 bases, leaving 0 bases of the junction unmatched. CDR3 sequence: CASSLGLAGGEQYF. The CDR3 DNA is TGTGCCAGCAGCTTGGGACTAGCGGGGGGCGAGCAGTACTTC.

This CDR3 reads CASSPRGQGATNEKLFF. In DNA, the CDR3 is TGTGCCAGTAGCCCCAGAGGACAGGGGGCCACTAATGAAAAACTGTTTTTT. The chain carries TRBV19 and TRBJ1-4; TRBD1 aligns across 11 bases. CDR1 and CDR2 (germline): LNHDA, SQIVND (reference sequence). The CDR3 sequence is 17 residues long. J gave up 2 bases and V 6 bases, and 8 bases lay outside the gene matches.

The genes are TRBV10-1 and TRBJ2-3, with 12 bases fitting TRBD1. Trimming at V came to 10 bases and at J to 1 base, leaving 18 bases not matched to a gene. The germline gives CDR1 WNHNN, CDR2 SYGVQD (reference sequence). This CDR3 spans 19 amino acids. The CDR3 sequence: CANLNTLLGQGARTDTQYF. CDR3 coding DNA: TGCGCCAACCTTAATACTTTGCTGGGACAGGGGGCTCGCACAGATACGCAGTATTTT.

J is TRBJ1-1 and V is TRBV4-3, with 7 bases that match TRBD1. CDR1 is LGHNA and CDR2 is YSLEER in the germline V gene. V lost 1 base to trimming and J lost 5 bases; unmatched junction nucleotides: 1. The CDR3 runs to 13 residues. The CDR3 region has the DNA TGCGCCAGCAGCCAAGTCAGGGGGACTGAAGCTTTCTTT. This codes for CASSQVRGTEAFF.

The chain joins TRBV5-8 to TRBJ1-1; 7 nucleotides line up with TRBD1. This CDR3 has 15 residues. From germline, CDR1 is SGHTS and CDR2 YDEGEE. The trim removed 4 bases at V and 3 bases at J, leaving 9 bases unmatched. CDR3 amino acids: CASSRGEQGDTEAFF. The CDR3 nucleotides are TGTGCCAGCAGCCGGGGGGAGCAGGGGGACACTGAAGCTTTCTTT.

V gene TRBV7-3 combines with J gene TRBJ2-5; no definite D call. The germline V gene encodes CDR1 SGHTA and CDR2 FQGTGA. V dropped 5 bases and J dropped 1 base, with 8 bases sitting between them. The CDR3 runs to 13 residues. The CDR3 region is CASSLRSQETQYF. The DNA for the CDR3 is TGTGCCAGCAGCCTCCGGTCCCAAGAGACCCAGTACTTC.

The genes are TRBV7-9 and TRBJ1-2; 7 nucleotides line up with TRBD1. Trimming cost V 5 bases and J 2 bases; bases outside gene matches: 2. This CDR3 region has 13 residues. Germline V gives CDR1 SEHNR, CDR2 FQNEAQ (reference sequence). The CDR3 nucleotides are TGTGCCAGCAGCCGGGGACAGAACTATGGCTACACCTTC. This encodes CASSRGQNYGYTF.

This rearrangement joins TRBV7-8 to TRBJ1-2; D gene uncertain. This CDR3 is 14 amino acids long. V was cut by 5 bases and J by 2 bases, with 12 bases left in between. Germline V gene data show CDR1 as SGHVS and CDR2 as FQNEAQ. CDR3 DNA sequence: TGTGCCAGCAGCCCAGGCCGATTCAACTATGGCTACACCTTC. Protein sequence: CASSPGRFNYGYTF.

The V and J genes are TRBV7-2 and TRBJ2-1, with 8 positions matching TRBD2. Germline V gives CDR1 SGHTA, CDR2 FQGNSA. This CDR3 is 16 amino acids long. Losses at the gene ends were 1 base for V and 0 bases for J; bases not matched to a gene: 2. This CDR3 is CASSLEGTSSYNEQFF. The CDR3 DNA is TGTGCCAGCAGCTTAGAAGGGACTAGCTCCTACAATGAGCAGTTCTTC.

This clone was recorded once. CDR3 DNA: TGTGCCAGCGGTACTAGCGGGGGGGCGTGGCAAGAGACCCAGTACTTC. This encodes CASGTSGGAWQETQYF. The rearrangement joins TRBV7-2 to TRBJ2-5, with 13 bases lining up with TRBD2. V shed 8 bases, J shed 2 bases, and the junction held 8 bases outside the gene matches. CDR1 is SGHTA, CDR2 FQGNSA, per germline. CDR3 length equals 16 residues. The full variable domain, its missing parts supplied by reference TRBV7-2 and TRBJ2-5, is GAGVSQSPSNKVTEKGKDVELRCDPISGHTALYWYRQSLGQGLEFLIYFQGNSAPDKSGLPSDRFSAERTGGSVSTLTIQRTQQEDSAVYLCASGTSGGAWQETQYFGPGTRLLVL.

The chain carries TRBV7-9 and TRBJ1-2; 7 bases line up with TRBD1. The CDR3 runs to 13 residues. CDR1 SEHNR and CDR2 FQNEAQ come from the germline V gene (reference sequence). Germline trimming cut 1 base from V and 5 bases from J; bases unmatched to any gene: 1. CDR3 sequence reads: CASSLGQGYGYTF. Written as DNA, the CDR3 is TGTGCCAGCAGCTTAGGACAGGGTTATGGCTACACCTTC.

This clone came up once. The chain has TRBV5-4 and TRBJ1-2, with D possibly matching TRBD1 (6 bases). Germline assignment: CDR1 SGHNT and CDR2 YYREEE (reference sequence). Trimming left V 4 bases short and J 3 bases short, with 16 bases between. This CDR3 comprises 15 residues. The CDR3 loop is CASSRREGGHYGYTF. The CDR3, as DNA: TGTGCCAGCAGCCGGAGGGAGGGGGGCCACTATGGCTACACCTTC.

The chain joins TRBV18 to TRBJ2-7; 8 bases line up with TRBD1. In germline, CDR1 is KGHSH, CDR2 LQKENI. With V trimmed by 3 bases and J by 7 bases, 8 bases remained unmatched. CDR3 size: 14 residues. The CDR3 DNA reads as TGTGCCAGCTCACCCCCGACAGGGGTTGGGGAGCAGTACTTC. Its translation is CASSPPTGVGEQYF.

In its sample, this clone was seen once. The V call is TRBV6-6, the J call TRBJ1-1; the D is unclear. Germline loops: CDR1 MNHNY, CDR2 SVGAGI (reference sequence). V was cut by 7 bases and J by 0 bases, with 12 bases left in between. This CDR3 contains 14 residues. Here the CDR3 reads CASITGFMNTEAFF. The CDR3 DNA reads as TGTGCCAGCATCACGGGGTTCATGAACACTGAAGCTTTCTTT.

V is TRBV19 and J is TRBJ1-4, with 11 bases lining up with TRBD1. This CDR3 has 17 amino acids. Looked up from germline, CDR1 is LNHDA and CDR2 is SQIVND (reference sequence). V lost 6 bases and J lost 3; bases outside the gene matches: 9. In nucleotides, the CDR3 is TGTGCCAGTAGGGACAGGGGGCGCAGTCCGGCTAATGAAAAACTGTTTTTT. It codes for CASRDRGRSPANEKLFF.

The rearrangement joins TRBV29-1 to TRBJ1-4; TRBD1 matches at 8 bases. The junction had 9 bases not matched to a gene; V was cut back by 7 bases and J by 5 bases. The CDR3 is made up of 14 amino acids. Germline lookup yields CDR1 SQVTM and CDR2 ANQGSEA. CDR3 DNA: TGCAGCGCTAAAGTCGACAGGGGAAATGAAAAACTGTTTTTT. Its protein product is CSAKVDRGNEKLFF.

As for this clone: One junction end does not reproduce the germline sequence, and a read error may be involved. The gene calls are TRBV2 and TRBJ2-3; D may be TRBD1 (5 bases). Germline V gives CDR1 SNHLY, CDR2 FYNNEI. CDR3 length: 15 amino acids. CDR3 coding DNA: TGTGCCAGCCGTGACCGACAGCCTAGCACAGATACGCAGTATTTT. As protein: CASRDRQPSTDTQYF.

This sequence joins TRBV7-6 and TRBJ1-4; perhaps TRBD1 as D (6 bases). Germline CDR1 and CDR2: SGHVS and FNYEAQ. The CDR3 is made up of 16 amino acids. V was shortened by 4 bases and J by 2 bases, with 14 bases between the two germline ends. The CDR3 is CASSSSWGRTNEKLFF. The CDR3, as DNA: TGTGCCAGCAGCTCGTCTTGGGGGCGTACTAATGAAAAACTGTTTTTT. Drawing the rest from reference TRBV7-6 and TRBJ1-4, the complete variable domain is GAGVSQSPRYKVTKRGQDVALRCDPISGHVSLYWYRQALGQGPEFLTYFNYEAQQDKSGLPNDRFSAERPEGSISTLTIQRTEQRDSAMYRCASSSSWGRTNEKLFFGSGTQLSVL.

This clone was detected only once. The J gene is TRBJ2-7, the V gene TRBV7-9; 8 positions agree with TRBD1. Germline V gives CDR1 SEHNR, CDR2 FQNEAQ (reference sequence). The CDR3 runs 15 residues. V was pared by 4 bases and J by 3 bases, with 8 bases of the junction left unmatched. The CDR3 DNA reads TGTGCCAGCAGCTCATCAGGGGGCGGAAACTACGAGCAGTACTTC. It specifies CASSSSGGGNYEQYF.

This clone was observed once. The chain carries TRBV15 and TRBJ1-3; D call uncertain. Looked up from germline, CDR1 is LNHNV and CDR2 is YYDKDF (reference sequence). The CDR3 extends over 14 amino acids. Trimming cost V 0 bases and J 2 bases, with 5 bases left between them. The CDR3 coding sequence is TGTGCCACCAGCAGAGATCTTGCTGGAAACACCATATATTTT. Translation gives CATSRDLAGNTIYF.

The chain combines TRBV7-2 with TRBJ1-3; no clear D gene. There are 14 residues in the CDR3. Germline CDR1 and CDR2: SGHTA and FQGNSA. V lost 3 bases and J lost 2, with 8 bases in between. The CDR3 sequence is CASSFDWTGNTIYF. CDR3 coding DNA: TGTGCCAGCAGCTTCGACTGGACTGGAAACACCATATATTTT.

This clone occurred a few times. The CDR3 loop reads CASSLGQSAFF. For the CDR3, the DNA is TGTGCCAGCAGCTTAGGACAGTCAGCTTTCTTT. The V and J genes are TRBV7-8 and TRBJ1-1, with a tentative D call TRBD1 (5 bases). This CDR3 comprises 11 residues. Trimming removed 1 base at V and 10 bases at J, with 7 bases between. In germline, CDR1 is SGHVS, CDR2 FQNEAQ. Together with reference TRBV7-8 and TRBJ1-1, the CDR3 gives the full variable domain: GAGVSQSPRYKVAKRGQDVALRCDPISGHVSLFWYQQALGQGPEFLTYFQNEAQLDKSGLPSDRFFAERPEGSVSTLKIQRTQQEDSAVYLCASSLGQSAFFGQGTRLTVV.

The V gene is TRBV7-3, the J gene TRBJ1-1, with a tentative D call TRBD1 (6 bases). Germline V gene lookup returns CDR1 SGHTA and CDR2 FQGTGA. This CDR3 region has 15 residues. Trimming took 4 bases from V and 0 from J, leaving 12 bases between them. The CDR3 sequence is CASSSLGGMNTEAFF. CDR3 DNA sequence: TGTGCCAGCAGCTCCCTCGGGGGCATGAACACTGAAGCTTTCTTT. The complete variable domain, with remaining parts taken from reference TRBV7-3 and TRBJ1-1, reads GAGVSQTPSNKVTEKGKYVELRCDPISGHTALYWYRQSLGQGPEFLIYFQGTGAADDSGLPNDRFFAVRPEGSVSTLKIQRTERGDSAVYLCASSSLGGMNTEAFFGQGTRLTVV.

The V call is TRBV27, the J call TRBJ1-1; 7 positions match TRBD1. From germline, CDR1 is MNHEY and CDR2 SMNVEV (reference sequence). V lost 4 bases to trimming and J lost 4 bases; unmatched junction nucleotides: 12. CDR3 length equals 16 residues. Written as DNA, the CDR3 is TGTGCCAGCAGTTGGAACGACAGGGTTGGGGGCACTGAAGCTTTCTTT. Protein: CASSWNDRVGGTEAFF.

This clone turned up a few times. This chain links TRBV2 with TRBJ1-1, with no clear D. The V gene's germline CDR1 is SNHLY and CDR2 FYNNEI. The V gene lost 4 bases and the J gene lost 4 bases, with 13 bases spanning the gap. The length of the CDR3 is 14 residues. This CDR3 reads CASSAEPQATEAFF. The CDR3 bases are TGTGCCAGCAGTGCCGAACCCCAGGCCACTGAAGCTTTCTTT.

This clone has just a few counts. The V and J genes are TRBV5-6 and TRBJ1-2; TRBD1 agrees at 8 bases. The V gene's germline CDR1 is SGHDT and CDR2 YYEEEE. This CDR3 comprises 15 residues. J gave up 1 base and V 2 bases, and 4 bases lay outside the gene matches. CDR3 coding DNA: TGTGCCAGCAGCTTCCTAGACAGGGGTAACTATGGCTACACCTTC. This encodes CASSFLDRGNYGYTF.